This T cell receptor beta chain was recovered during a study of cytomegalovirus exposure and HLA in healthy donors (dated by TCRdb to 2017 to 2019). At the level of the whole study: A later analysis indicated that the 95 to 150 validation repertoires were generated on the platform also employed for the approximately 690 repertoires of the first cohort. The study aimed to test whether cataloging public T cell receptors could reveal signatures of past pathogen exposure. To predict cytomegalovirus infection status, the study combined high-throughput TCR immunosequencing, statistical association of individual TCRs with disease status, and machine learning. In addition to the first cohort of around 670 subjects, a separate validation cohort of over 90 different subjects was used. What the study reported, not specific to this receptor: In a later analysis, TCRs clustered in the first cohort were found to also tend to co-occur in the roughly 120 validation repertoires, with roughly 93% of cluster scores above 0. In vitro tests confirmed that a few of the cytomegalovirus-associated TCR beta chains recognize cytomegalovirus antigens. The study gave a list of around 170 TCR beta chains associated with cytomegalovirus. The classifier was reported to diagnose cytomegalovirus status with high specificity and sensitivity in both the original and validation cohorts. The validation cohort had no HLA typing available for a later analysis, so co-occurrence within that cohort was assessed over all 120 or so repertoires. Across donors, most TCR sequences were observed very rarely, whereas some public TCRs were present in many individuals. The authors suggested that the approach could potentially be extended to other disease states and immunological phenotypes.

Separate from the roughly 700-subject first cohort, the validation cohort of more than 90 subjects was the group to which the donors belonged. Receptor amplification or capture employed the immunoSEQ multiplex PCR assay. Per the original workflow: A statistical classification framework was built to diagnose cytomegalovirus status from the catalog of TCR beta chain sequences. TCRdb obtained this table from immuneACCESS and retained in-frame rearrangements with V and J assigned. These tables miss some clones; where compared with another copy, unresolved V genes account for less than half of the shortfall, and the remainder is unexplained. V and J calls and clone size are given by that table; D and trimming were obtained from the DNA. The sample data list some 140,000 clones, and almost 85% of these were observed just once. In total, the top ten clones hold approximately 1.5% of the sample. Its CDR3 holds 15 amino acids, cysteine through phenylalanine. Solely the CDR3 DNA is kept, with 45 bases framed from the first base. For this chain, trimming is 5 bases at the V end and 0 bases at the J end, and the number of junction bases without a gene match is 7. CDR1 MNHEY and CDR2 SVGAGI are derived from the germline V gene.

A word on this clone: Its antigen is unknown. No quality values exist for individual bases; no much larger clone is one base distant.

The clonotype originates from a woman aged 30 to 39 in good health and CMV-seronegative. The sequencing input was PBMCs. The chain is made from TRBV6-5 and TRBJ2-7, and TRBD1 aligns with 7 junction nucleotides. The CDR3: CASSRTGERSYEQYF. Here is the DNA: TGTGCCAGCAGTCGGACAGGCGAACGCTCCTACGAGCAGTACTTC.